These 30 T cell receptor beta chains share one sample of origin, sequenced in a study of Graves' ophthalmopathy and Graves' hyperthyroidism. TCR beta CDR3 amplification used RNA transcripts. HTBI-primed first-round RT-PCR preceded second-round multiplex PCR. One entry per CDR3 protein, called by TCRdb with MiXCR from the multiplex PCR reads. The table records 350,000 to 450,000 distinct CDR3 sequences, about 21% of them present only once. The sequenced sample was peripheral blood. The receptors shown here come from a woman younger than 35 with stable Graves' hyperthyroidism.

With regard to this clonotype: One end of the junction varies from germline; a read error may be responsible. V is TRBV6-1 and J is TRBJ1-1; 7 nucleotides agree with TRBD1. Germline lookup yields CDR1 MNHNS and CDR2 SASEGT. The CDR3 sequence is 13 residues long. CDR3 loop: CATSEGAHTEAFF. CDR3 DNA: TGTGCCACCAGTGAGGGGGCACACACTGAAGCTTTCTTT.

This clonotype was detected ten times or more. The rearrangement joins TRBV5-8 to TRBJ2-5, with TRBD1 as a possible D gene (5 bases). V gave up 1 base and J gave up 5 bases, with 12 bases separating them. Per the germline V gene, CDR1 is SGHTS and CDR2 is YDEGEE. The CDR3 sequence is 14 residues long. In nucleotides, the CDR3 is TGTGCCAGCAGCTTGAACAGGTTCAAGGAGACCCAGTACTTC. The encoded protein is CASSLNRFKETQYF.

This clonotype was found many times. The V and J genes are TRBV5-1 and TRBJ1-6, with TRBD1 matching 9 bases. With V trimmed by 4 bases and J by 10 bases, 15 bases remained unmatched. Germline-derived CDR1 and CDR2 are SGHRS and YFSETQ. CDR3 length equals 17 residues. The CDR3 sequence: CASSLYTGTGYRSPLHF. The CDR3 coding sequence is TGCGCCAGCAGCCTGTATACCGGGACAGGGTACCGCTCACCCCTCCACTTT.

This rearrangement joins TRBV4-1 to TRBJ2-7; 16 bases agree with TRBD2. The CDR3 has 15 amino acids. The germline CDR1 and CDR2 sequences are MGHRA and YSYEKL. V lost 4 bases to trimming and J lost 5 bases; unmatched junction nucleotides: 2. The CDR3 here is CASSLGLAGGDEQYF. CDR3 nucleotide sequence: TGCGCCAGCAGCCTGGGACTAGCGGGAGGGGACGAGCAGTACTTC.

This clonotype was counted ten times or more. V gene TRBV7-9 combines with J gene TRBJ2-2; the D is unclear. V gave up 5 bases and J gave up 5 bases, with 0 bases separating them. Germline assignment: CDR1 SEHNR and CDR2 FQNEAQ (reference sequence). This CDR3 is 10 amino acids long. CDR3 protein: CASSTGELFF. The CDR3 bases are TGTGCCAGCAGCACCGGGGAGCTGTTTTTT. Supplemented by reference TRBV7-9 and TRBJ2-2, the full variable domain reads DTGVSQNPRHKITKRGQNVTFRCDPISEHNRLYWYRQTLGQGPEFLTYFQNEAQLEKSRLLSDRFSAERPKGSFSTLEIQRTEQGDSAMYLCASSTGELFFGEGSRLTVL.

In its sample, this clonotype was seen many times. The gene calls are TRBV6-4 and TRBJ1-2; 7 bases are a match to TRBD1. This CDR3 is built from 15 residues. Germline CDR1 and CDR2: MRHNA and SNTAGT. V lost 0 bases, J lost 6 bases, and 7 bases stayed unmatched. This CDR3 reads CASSDSSEGGDGYTF. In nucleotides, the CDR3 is TGTGCCAGCAGTGACTCGAGTGAAGGGGGCGATGGCTACACCTTC.

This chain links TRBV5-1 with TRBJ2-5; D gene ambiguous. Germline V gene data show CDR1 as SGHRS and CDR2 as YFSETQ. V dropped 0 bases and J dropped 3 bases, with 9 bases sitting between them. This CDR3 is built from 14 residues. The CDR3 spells CASSLETDKETQYF. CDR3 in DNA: TGCGCCAGCAGCTTGGAGACCGACAAAGAGACCCAGTACTTC.

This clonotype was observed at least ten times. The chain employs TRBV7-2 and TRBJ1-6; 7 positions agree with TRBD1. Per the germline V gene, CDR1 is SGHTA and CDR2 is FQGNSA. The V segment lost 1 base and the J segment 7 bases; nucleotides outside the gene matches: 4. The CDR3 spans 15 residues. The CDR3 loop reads CASSLVRGRNSPLHF. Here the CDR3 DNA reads TGTGCCAGCAGCTTAGTTAGGGGGCGGAATTCACCCCTCCACTTT.

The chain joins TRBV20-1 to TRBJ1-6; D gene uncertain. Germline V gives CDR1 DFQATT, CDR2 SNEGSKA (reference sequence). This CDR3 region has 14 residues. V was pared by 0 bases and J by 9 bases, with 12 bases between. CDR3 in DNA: TGCAGTGCTAGAGAAGAAGATATCAGTTCACCCCTCCACTTT. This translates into CSAREEDISSPLHF.

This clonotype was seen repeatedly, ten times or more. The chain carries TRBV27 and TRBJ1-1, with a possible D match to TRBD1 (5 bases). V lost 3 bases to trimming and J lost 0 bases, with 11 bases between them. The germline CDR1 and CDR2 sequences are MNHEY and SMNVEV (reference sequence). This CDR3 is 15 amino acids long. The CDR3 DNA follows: TGTGCCAGCAGTTTTCGCGGGGGAGTGAACACTGAAGCTTTCTTT. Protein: CASSFRGGVNTEAFF.

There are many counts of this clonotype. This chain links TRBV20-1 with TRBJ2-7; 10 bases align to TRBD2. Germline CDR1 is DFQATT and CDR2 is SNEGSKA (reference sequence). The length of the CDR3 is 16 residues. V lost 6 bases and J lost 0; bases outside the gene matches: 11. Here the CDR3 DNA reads TGCAGTGCCGCAAGCGCCAGCGGGAGGGCCTCCTACGAGCAGTACTTC. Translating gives CSAASASGRASYEQYF.

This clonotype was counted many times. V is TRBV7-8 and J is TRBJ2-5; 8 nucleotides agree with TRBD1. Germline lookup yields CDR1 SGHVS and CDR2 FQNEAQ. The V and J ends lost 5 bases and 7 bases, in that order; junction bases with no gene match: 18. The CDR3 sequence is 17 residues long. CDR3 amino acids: CASSPNRRYPTGGTQYF. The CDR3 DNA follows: TGTGCCAGCAGCCCCAACAGACGATACCCCACAGGGGGGACCCAGTACTTC.

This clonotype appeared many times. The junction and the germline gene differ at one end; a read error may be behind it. The CDR3 reads CSARDSFSNQPQHF. CDR3 nucleotides: TGCAGTGCTCGAGACAGCTTTAGCAATCAGCCCCAGCATTTT. The J gene is TRBJ1-5, the V gene TRBV20-1; D might be TRBD1 (5 bases). The CDR3 is made up of 14 amino acids. Germline V gene data show CDR1 as DFQATT and CDR2 as SNEGSKA (reference sequence).

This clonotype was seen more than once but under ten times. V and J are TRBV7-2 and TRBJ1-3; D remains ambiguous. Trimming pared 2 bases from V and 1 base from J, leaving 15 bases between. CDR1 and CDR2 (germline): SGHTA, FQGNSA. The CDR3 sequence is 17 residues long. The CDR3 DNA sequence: TGTGCCAGCAGCTTACGCCGTGCCGACACATCTGGAAACACCATATATTTT. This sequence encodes CASSLRRADTSGNTIYF.

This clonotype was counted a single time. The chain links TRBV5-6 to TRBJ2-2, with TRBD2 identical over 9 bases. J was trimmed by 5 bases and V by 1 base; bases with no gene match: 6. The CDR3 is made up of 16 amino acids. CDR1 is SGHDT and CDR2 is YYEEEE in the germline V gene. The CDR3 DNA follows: TGTGCCAGCAGCTTGAGGTCTAGCGGGATTACCGGGGAGCTGTTTTTT. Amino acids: CASSLRSSGITGELFF. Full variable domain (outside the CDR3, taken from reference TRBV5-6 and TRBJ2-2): DAGVTQSPTHLIKTRGQQVTLRCSPKSGHDTVSWYQQALGQGPQFIFQYYEEEERQRGNFPDRFSGHQFPNYSSELNVNALLLGDSALYLCASSLRSSGITGELFFGEGSRLTVL.

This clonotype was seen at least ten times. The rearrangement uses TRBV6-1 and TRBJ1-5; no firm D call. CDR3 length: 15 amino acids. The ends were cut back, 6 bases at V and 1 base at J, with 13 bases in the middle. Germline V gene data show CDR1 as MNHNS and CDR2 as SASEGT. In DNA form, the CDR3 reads TGTGCCAGCAGAGCACAGAGTTTCAGCAATCAGCCCCAGCATTTT. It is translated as CASRAQSFSNQPQHF.

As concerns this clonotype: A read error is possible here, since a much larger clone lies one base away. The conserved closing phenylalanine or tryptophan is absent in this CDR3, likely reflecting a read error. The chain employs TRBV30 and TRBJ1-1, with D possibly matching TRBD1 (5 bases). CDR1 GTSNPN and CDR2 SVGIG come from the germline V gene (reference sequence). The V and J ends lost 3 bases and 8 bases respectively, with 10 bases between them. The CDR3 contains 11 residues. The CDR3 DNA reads TGTGCCTGGAGGAGGGGAGGGGAAGCTTTCTAT. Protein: CAWRRGGEAFY.

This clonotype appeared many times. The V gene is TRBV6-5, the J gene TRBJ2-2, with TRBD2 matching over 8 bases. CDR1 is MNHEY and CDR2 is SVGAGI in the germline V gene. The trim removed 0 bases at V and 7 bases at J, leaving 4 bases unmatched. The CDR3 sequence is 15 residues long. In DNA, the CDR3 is TGTGCCAGCAGTTACTCGGCGGGGGGCCACGGGGAGCTGTTTTTT. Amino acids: CASSYSAGGHGELFF.

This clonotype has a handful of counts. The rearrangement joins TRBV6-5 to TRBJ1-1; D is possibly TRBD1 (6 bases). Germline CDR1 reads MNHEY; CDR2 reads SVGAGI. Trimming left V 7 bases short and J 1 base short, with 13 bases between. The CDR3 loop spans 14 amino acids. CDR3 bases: TGTGCCAGCACTTTGGGGGGCCCGAACACTGAAGCTTTCTTT. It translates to CASTLGGPNTEAFF.

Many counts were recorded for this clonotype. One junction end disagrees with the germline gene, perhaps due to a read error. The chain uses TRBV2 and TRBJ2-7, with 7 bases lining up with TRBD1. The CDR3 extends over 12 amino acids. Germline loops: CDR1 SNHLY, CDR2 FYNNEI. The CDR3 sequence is CASGRQGYEQHF. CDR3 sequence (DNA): TGTGCCAGCGGGCGACAGGGTTACGAGCAGCACTTC.

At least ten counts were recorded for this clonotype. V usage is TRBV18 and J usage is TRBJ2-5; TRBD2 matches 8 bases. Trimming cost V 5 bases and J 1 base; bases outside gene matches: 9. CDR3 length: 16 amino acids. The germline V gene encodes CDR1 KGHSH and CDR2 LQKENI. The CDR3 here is CASSKELADLQETQYF. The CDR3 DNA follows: TGTGCCAGCTCAAAGGAACTAGCGGACCTCCAAGAGACCCAGTACTTC.

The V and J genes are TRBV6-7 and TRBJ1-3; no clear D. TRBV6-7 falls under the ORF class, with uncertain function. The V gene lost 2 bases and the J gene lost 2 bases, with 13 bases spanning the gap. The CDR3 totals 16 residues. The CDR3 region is CASSYPAPDPGNTIYF. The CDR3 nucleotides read TGTGCCAGCAGTTACCCTGCCCCGGACCCTGGAAACACCATATATTTT.

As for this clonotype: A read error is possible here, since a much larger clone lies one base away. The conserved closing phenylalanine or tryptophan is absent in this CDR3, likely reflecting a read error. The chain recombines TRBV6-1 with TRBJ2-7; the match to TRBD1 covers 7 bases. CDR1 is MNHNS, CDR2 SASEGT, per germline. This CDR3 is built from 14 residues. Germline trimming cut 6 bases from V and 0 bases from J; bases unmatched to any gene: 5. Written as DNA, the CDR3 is TGTGCCAGCAGGACGGGACAGACCTCCTACGAGCAGTACTAC. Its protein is CASRTGQTSYEQYY.

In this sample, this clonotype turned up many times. In DNA form, the CDR3 reads TGTGCCAGCAGTTACGGCAGCAGGCAAGAGACCCAGTACTTC. Its protein product is CASSYGSRQETQYF. The rearrangement uses TRBV6-5 and TRBJ2-5, with unresolved D. Deletions cut 2 bases from V and 2 bases from J, with 9 bases between. Per the germline V gene, CDR1 is MNHEY and CDR2 is SVGAGI. CDR3 length: 14 amino acids.

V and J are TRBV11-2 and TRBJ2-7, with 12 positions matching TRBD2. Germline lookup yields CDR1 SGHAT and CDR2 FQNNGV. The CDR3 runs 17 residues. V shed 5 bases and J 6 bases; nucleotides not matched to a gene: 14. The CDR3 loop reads CASSLTPLAGGPGEQYF. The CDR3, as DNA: TGTGCCAGCAGCCTTACCCCGCTAGCGGGAGGGCCGGGCGAGCAGTACTTC.

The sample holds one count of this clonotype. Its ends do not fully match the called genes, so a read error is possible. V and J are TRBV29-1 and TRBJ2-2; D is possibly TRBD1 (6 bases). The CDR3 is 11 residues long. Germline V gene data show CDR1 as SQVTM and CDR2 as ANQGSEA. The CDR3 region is CSVRGTGELVF. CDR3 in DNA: TGCAGCGTCAGGGGCACCGGGGAGCTGGTTTTT.

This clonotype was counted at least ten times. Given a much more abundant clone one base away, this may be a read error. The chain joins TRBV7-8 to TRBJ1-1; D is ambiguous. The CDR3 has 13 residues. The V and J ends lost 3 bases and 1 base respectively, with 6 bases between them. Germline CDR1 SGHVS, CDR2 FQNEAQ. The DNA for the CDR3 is TGTGCCAGCAGCTTTACAAAGAACACTGAAGCTTTCTTT. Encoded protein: CASSFTKNTEAFF.

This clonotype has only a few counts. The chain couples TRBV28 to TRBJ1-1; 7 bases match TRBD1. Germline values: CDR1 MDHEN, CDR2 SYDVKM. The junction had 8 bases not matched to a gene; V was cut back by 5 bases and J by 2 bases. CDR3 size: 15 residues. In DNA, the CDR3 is TGTGCCAGCAGTGGGACAGAAATCGCAAACACTGAAGCTTTCTTT. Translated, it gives CASSGTEIANTEAFF. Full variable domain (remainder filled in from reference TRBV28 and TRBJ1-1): DVKVTQSSRYLVKRTGEKVFLECVQDMDHENMFWYRQDPGLGLRLIYFSYDVKMKEKGDIPEGYSVSREKKERFSLILESASTNQTSMYLCASSGTEIANTEAFFGQGTRLTVV.

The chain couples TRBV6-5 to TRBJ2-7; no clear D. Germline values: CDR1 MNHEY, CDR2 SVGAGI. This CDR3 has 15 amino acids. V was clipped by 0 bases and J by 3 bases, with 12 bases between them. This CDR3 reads CASSYSSPNIYEQYF. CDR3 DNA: TGTGCCAGCAGTTACTCGAGCCCCAACATCTACGAGCAGTACTTC.

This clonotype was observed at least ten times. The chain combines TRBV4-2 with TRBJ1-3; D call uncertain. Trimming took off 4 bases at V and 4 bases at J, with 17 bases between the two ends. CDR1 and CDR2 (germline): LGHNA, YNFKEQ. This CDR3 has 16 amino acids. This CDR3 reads CASSLLRRERGNTIYF. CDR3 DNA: TGTGCCAGCAGCCTCCTCCGGAGGGAGAGAGGAAACACCATATATTTT.